Below, 12 T cell receptor beta chains from the same sample are listed, as sequenced in a study of blood T cells in healthy people across ages. Sample-barcoded 5' priming and a J-beta primer mix drove a second PCR of about 6 to 12 cycles. TCRdb itself ran the 5' RACE reads through MiXCR, one entry per CDR3 protein. The data contain about 1.8 million distinct CDR3 sequences, 49% of them seen just once; the ten biggest clones take up 2.1%. Material: blood. These receptors were collected from a woman aged 40 to 55 in good health.

The CDR3 reads CASSFLTGSKNIQYF. The CDR3 nucleotides read TGTGCCAGCAGCTTTCTAACAGGGTCCAAAAACATTCAGTACTTC. This rearrangement joins TRBV13 to TRBJ2-4; TRBD1 might be the D (6 bases). The CDR3 sequence is 15 residues long. CDR1 and CDR2 (germline): PRHDT, FYEKMQ (reference sequence). V shed 3 bases and J shed 2 bases, with 11 bases lying between them.

Only a few counts were recorded for this clonotype. V is TRBV12-3 or TRBV12-4 and J is TRBJ1-2; D call uncertain. The ends were cut back, 5 bases at V and 4 bases at J, with 11 bases in the middle. The CDR3 is made up of 13 amino acids. The CDR3 sequence: CASSVLGPYGYTF. The DNA for the CDR3 is TGTGCCAGCAGTGTATTAGGGCCCTATGGCTACACCTTC.

The chain uses TRBV27 and TRBJ1-2, with 9 bases matching TRBD1. The CDR3 covers 15 residues. J lost 0 bases, V lost 4 bases, and 3 bases had no gene match. In germline, CDR1 is MNHEY, CDR2 SMNVEV (reference sequence). The CDR3 bases are TGTGCCAGCAGTTCAACAGGGGGCCCTAACTATGGCTACACCTTC. Its translation: CASSSTGGPNYGYTF.

This clonotype was detected once. This sequence joins TRBV5-1 and TRBJ2-2, with TRBD2 identical over 10 bases. J was trimmed by 6 bases and V by 6 bases; bases with no gene match: 8. Per the germline V gene, CDR1 is SGHRS and CDR2 is YFSETQ. CDR3 size: 15 residues. Here the CDR3 reads CASTTSGGAAGELFF. CDR3 nucleotide sequence: TGCGCCAGCACCACCAGCGGGGGGGCCGCCGGGGAGCTGTTTTTT.

The chain combines TRBV20-1 with TRBJ2-1; the match to TRBD2 covers 13 bases. Germline V lookup: CDR1 DFQATT, CDR2 SNEGSKA (reference sequence). The CDR3 is 19 amino acids. Trimming at V came to 0 bases and at J to 0 bases, leaving 8 bases not matched to a gene. The CDR3 DNA reads TGCAGTGCTAGAGATATAACTAGCGGGGGGGATCGCTCCTACAATGAGCAGTTCTTC. Protein: CSARDITSGGDRSYNEQFF.

The rearrangement joins TRBV5-1 to TRBJ1-1, with unresolved D. Trimming removed 4 bases from V and 0 bases from J, with 22 bases in between. CDR1 SGHRS and CDR2 YFSETQ come from the germline V gene. The CDR3 covers 18 residues. The CDR3 nucleotides read TGCGCCAGCAGCCAACGGGTGACCGCTATGGAAATGAACACTGAAGCTTTCTTT. Translating gives CASSQRVTAMEMNTEAFF.

Comment on this clonotype: At one of its ends the junction is not consistent with the germline gene, which may arise from a read error. The chain recombines TRBV27 with TRBJ1-2, with D tentatively TRBD1 (6 bases). Germline V gene lookup returns CDR1 MNHEY and CDR2 SMNVEV (reference sequence). CDR3 length: 12 amino acids. The CDR3 is CVSSSGVSGYTF. Here the CDR3 DNA reads TGTGTCAGCAGTTCAGGGGTTTCTGGCTACACCTTC.

This clonotype turned up a few times. CDR3 amino acids: CASSLDSPIEQYF. CDR3 DNA sequence: TGTGCCAGCAGCCTCGACAGCCCCATCGAGCAGTACTTC. This chain uses TRBV7-9 with TRBJ2-7; possible D gene TRBD1, 5 bases. Trimming cost V 5 bases and J 6 bases, with 14 bases left between them. CDR3 length: 13 amino acids. Germline values: CDR1 SEHNR, CDR2 FQNEAQ (reference sequence). Full variable domain (outside the CDR3, taken from reference TRBV7-9 and TRBJ2-7): DTGVSQNPRHKITKRGQNVTFRCDPISEHNRLYWYRQTLGQGPEFLTYFQNEAQLEKSRLLSDRFSAERPKGSFSTLEIQRTEQGDSAMYLCASSLDSPIEQYFGPGTRLTVT.

Only a few counts were recorded for this clonotype. This chain's CDR3 is CASSQDHNWNEQYF. Here the CDR3 DNA reads TGCGCCAGCAGCCAAGATCATAATTGGAACGAGCAGTACTTC. This chain links TRBV4-1 with TRBJ2-7, with D hard to call. Germline V gives CDR1 MGHRA, CDR2 YSYEKL. V was trimmed by 0 bases and J by 5 bases, leaving 11 bases between them. The CDR3 consists of 14 residues.

This clonotype appeared a few times. The V call is TRBV4-2, the J call TRBJ2-1, with a possible D match to TRBD2 (6 bases). Germline loops: CDR1 LGHNA, CDR2 YNFKEQ. Trimming left V 3 bases short and J 9 bases short, with 12 bases between. This CDR3 contains 13 residues. The CDR3 is CASSHPGGGEQFF. The CDR3 coding sequence is TGTGCCAGCAGCCACCCTGGGGGAGGTGAGCAGTTCTTC.

The rearrangement joins TRBV5-1 to TRBJ2-5, with D perhaps matching TRBD1 (5 bases). This CDR3 has 16 residues. The V end was cut by 0 bases, the J end by 0 bases, with 12 bases between. Germline assignment: CDR1 SGHRS and CDR2 YFSETQ. Here the CDR3 reads CASSLDGDSDQETQYF. The CDR3 nucleotides read TGCGCCAGCAGCTTGGACGGAGACAGCGACCAAGAGACCCAGTACTTC.

The count of this clonotype is one. The chain joins TRBV20-1 to TRBJ1-5; D gene uncertain. V lost 6 bases and J lost 0, with 15 bases in between. CDR1 and CDR2 (germline): DFQATT, SNEGSKA (reference sequence). The CDR3 loop spans 15 amino acids. In DNA, the CDR3 is TGCAGTGCAAAGCCTGACGGTTATAGCAATCAGCCCCAGCATTTT. Amino acid sequence: CSAKPDGYSNQPQHF.